The rows below give T cell receptor beta chains drawn from one sample of a study of T cells in Graves' hyperthyroidism and ophthalmopathy. One entry per CDR3 protein results from TCRdb running MiXCR on the multiplex PCR reads. This repertoire shows approximately 400,000 distinct CDR3 sequences, about 15% found once; its top ten account for roughly 21%. Specimen: blood. The receptors here all came from a woman in her twenties or thirties with Graves' ophthalmopathy. CDR3s include the opening cysteine and the closing phenylalanine or tryptophan. D genes are given only for firm matches. Clone size is not always given. Where it is, it says once, few, many or a class for expanded clones.

v_call: TRBV19
d_call: .
j_call: TRBJ1-4
clone_size: few
cdr3_aa: CASSPEVNEKLFF
cdr3_nt: TGTGCCAGTAGTCCGGAGGTTAATGAAAAACTGTTTTTT

v_call: TRBV30
d_call: .
j_call: TRBJ1-2
clone_size: many
cdr3_aa: CAWSLSLYGYTF
cdr3_nt: TGTGCCTGGAGCTTAAGTCTCTATGGCTACACCTTC

v_call: TRBV27
d_call: .
j_call: TRBJ2-3
clone_size: many
cdr3_aa: CASNSGGTQYF
cdr3_nt: TGTGCCAGTAATTCCGGAGGGACGCAGTATTTT

v_call: TRBV6-1
d_call: TRBD1
j_call: TRBJ1-2
clone_size: few
cdr3_aa: CASSLGQGVGYGYTF
cdr3_nt: TGTGCCAGCAGTCTCGGACAGGGAGTTGGCTATGGCTACACCTTC

v_call: TRBV6-1
d_call: TRBD1
j_call: TRBJ1-5
clone_size: .
cdr3_aa: CASSRTGGGQPQHF
cdr3_nt: TGTGCCAGCAGTCGGACAGGGGGCGGGCAGCCCCAGCATTTT

v_call: TRBV15
d_call: TRBD2
j_call: TRBJ2-1
clone_size: .
cdr3_aa: CATSSGQGWEKLAGDHYNEQFF
cdr3_nt: TGTGCCACCAGCAGCGGACAGGGTTGGGAAAAACTAGCGGGGGACCACTACAATGAGCAGTTCTTC

v_call: TRBV28
d_call: TRBD2
j_call: TRBJ2-1
clone_size: many
cdr3_aa: CASSLAGGLYEQFF
cdr3_nt: TGTGCCAGCAGTTTGGCGGGGGGCCTCTATGAGCAGTTCTTC

v_call: TRBV19
d_call: .
j_call: TRBJ2-3
clone_size: .
cdr3_aa: CASSETASTDTQYF
cdr3_nt: TGTGCCAGTAGTGAGACAGCTAGCACAGATACGCAGTATTTT

v_call: TRBV20-1
d_call: .
j_call: TRBJ2-2
clone_size: .
cdr3_aa: CSAQDGQFRIGELFF
cdr3_nt: TGCAGTGCGCAGGACGGCCAGTTCCGGATCGGGGAGCTGTTTTTT

v_call: TRBV28
d_call: TRBD1
j_call: TRBJ2-7
clone_size: many
cdr3_aa: CASSWDRGQDEQYF
cdr3_nt: TGTGCCAGCAGTTGGGACAGGGGGCAAGACGAGCAGTACTTC

v_call: TRBV29-1
d_call: TRBD1
j_call: TRBJ1-2
clone_size: few
cdr3_aa: CSVERDRGYGYTF
cdr3_nt: TGCAGCGTCGAACGGGACAGGGGCTATGGCTACACCTTC

v_call: TRBV11-1
d_call: TRBD1
j_call: TRBJ1-4
clone_size: few
cdr3_aa: CASSDGTGTNEKLFF
cdr3_nt: TGTGCCAGCAGCGACGGGACAGGGACGAATGAAAAACTGTTTTTT

v_call: TRBV6-1
d_call: TRBD1
j_call: TRBJ1-5
clone_size: many
cdr3_aa: CASSEPGTGAAQPQHF
cdr3_nt: TGTGCCAGCAGTGAACCCGGGACAGGGGCGGCTCAGCCCCAGCATTTT

v_call: TRBV11-3
d_call: TRBD2
j_call: TRBJ2-1
clone_size: .
cdr3_aa: CASSGGTGGGVNEQFF
cdr3_nt: TGTGCCAGCAGCGGAGGGACGGGGGGGGGGGTCAATGAGCAGTTCTTC

v_call: TRBV20-1
d_call: TRBD1
j_call: TRBJ2-7
clone_size: .
cdr3_aa: CSAKFGQATYEQYF
cdr3_nt: TGCAGTGCTAAATTCGGACAGGCAACCTACGAGCAGTACTTC

v_call: TRBV28
d_call: .
j_call: TRBJ1-2
clone_size: many
cdr3_aa: CASSSPAGNYGYTF
cdr3_nt: TGTGCCAGCAGTTCCCCGGCCGGTAACTATGGCTACACCTTC

v_call: TRBV11-2
d_call: .
j_call: TRBJ2-3
clone_size: many
cdr3_aa: CASSLELQGSDTQYF
cdr3_nt: TGTGCCAGCAGCTTAGAACTACAGGGTTCAGATACGCAGTATTTT

v_call: TRBV4-1
d_call: .
j_call: TRBJ2-1
clone_size: few
cdr3_aa: CASSQDSLAYNEQFF
cdr3_nt: TGCGCCAGCAGCCAAGATTCCCTAGCCTACAATGAGCAGTTCTTC

v_call: TRBV6-1
d_call: TRBD1
j_call: TRBJ1-5
clone_size: few
cdr3_aa: CASRGGQGFQPQHF
cdr3_nt: TGTGCCAGCAGGGGGGGACAGGGTTTTCAGCCCCAGCATTTT